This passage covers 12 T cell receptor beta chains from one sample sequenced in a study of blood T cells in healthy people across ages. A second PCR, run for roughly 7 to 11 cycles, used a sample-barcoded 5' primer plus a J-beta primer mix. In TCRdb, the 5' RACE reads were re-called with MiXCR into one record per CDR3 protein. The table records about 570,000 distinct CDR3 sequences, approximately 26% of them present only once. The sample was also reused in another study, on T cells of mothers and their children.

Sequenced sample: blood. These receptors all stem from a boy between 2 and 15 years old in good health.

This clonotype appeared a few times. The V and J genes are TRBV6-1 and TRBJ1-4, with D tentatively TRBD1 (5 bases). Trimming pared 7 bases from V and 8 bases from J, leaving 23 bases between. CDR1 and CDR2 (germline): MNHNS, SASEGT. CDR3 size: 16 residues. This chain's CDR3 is CASTRRPGQVNEKLFF. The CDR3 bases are TGTGCCAGCACTCGTAGGCCGGGGCAGGTTAACGAAAAACTGTTTTTT.

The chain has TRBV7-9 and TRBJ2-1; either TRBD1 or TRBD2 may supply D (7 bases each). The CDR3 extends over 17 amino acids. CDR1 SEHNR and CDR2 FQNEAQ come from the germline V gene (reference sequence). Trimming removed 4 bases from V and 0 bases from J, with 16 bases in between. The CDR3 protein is CASSSRGGGSSYNEQFF. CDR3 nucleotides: TGTGCCAGCAGCTCCCGAGGGGGCGGGAGCTCCTACAATGAGCAGTTCTTC. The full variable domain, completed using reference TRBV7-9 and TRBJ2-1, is DTGVSQNPRHKITKRGQNVTFRCDPISEHNRLYWYRQTLGQGPEFLTYFQNEAQLEKSRLLSDRFSAERPKGSFSTLEIQRTEQGDSAMYLCASSSRGGGSSYNEQFFGPGTRLTVL.

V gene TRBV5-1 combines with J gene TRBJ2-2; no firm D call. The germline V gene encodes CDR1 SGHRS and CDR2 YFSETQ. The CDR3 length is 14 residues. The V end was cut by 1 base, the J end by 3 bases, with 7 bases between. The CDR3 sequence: CASSLRTDTGELFF. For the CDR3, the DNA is TGCGCCAGCAGCTTGAGGACGGACACCGGGGAGCTGTTTTTT.

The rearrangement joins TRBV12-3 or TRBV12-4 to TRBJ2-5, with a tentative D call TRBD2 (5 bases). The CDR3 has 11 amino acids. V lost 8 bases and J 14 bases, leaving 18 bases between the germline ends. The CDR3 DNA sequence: TGTGCCAGCGCTCAGAGGGCTAAGGTTTACTTC. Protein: CASAQRAKVYF.

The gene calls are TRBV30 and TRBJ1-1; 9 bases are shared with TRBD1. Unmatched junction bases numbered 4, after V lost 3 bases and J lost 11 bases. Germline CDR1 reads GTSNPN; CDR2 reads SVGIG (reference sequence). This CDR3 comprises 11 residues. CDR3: CAWRDRGMAFF. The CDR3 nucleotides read TGTGCCTGGAGGGACAGGGGAATGGCTTTCTTT.

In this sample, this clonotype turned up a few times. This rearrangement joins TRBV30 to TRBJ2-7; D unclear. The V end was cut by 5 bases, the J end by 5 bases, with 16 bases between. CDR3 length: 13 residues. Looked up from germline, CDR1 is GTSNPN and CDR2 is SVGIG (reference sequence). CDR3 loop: CAWAPRLSDEQYF. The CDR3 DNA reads TGTGCCTGGGCCCCCCGGCTATCGGACGAGCAGTACTTC.

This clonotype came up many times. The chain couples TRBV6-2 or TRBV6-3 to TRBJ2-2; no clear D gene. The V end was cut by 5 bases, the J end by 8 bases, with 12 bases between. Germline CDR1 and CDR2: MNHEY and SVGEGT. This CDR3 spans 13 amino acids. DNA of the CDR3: TGTGCCAGCAGTCTATCGAGTCCAGGGGAGCTGTTTTTT. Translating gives CASSLSSPGELFF.

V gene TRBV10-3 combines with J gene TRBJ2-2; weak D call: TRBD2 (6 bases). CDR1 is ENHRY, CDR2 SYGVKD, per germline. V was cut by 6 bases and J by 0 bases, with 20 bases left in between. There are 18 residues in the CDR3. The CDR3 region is CAISGELAGPTNTGELFF. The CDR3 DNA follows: TGTGCCATCAGCGGAGAATTGGCGGGGCCAACGAACACCGGGGAGCTGTTTTTT.

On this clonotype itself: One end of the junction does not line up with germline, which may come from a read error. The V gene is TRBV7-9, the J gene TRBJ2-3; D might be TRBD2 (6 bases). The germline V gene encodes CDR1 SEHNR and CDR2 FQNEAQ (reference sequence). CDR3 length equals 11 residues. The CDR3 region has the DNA TGTGCCAGCAGCTTAGGGGGGACTGCCGTTTTT. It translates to CASSLGGTAVF.

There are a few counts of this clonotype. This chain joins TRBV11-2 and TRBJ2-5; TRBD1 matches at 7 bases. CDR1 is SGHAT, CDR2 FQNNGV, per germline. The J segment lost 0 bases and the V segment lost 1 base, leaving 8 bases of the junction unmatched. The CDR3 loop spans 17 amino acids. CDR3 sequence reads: CASSLGEGQMYQETQYF. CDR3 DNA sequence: TGTGCCAGCAGCTTAGGAGAGGGACAGATGTACCAAGAGACCCAGTACTTC.

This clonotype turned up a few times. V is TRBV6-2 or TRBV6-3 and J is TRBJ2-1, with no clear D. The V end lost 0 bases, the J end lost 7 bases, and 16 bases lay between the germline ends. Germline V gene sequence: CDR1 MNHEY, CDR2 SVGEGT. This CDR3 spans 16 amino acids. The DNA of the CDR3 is TGTGCCAGCAGTTACTCGAGGACGGAGCTAGTTAATGAGCAGTTCTTC. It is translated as CASSYSRTELVNEQFF.

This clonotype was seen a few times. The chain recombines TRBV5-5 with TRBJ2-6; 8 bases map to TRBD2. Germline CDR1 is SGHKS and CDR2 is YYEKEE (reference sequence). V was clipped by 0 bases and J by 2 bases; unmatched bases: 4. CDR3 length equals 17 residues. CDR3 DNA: TGTGCCAGCAGCTTGGCCCCCGGGAGGGCTGGGGCCAACGTCCTGACTTTC. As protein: CASSLAPGRAGANVLTF.